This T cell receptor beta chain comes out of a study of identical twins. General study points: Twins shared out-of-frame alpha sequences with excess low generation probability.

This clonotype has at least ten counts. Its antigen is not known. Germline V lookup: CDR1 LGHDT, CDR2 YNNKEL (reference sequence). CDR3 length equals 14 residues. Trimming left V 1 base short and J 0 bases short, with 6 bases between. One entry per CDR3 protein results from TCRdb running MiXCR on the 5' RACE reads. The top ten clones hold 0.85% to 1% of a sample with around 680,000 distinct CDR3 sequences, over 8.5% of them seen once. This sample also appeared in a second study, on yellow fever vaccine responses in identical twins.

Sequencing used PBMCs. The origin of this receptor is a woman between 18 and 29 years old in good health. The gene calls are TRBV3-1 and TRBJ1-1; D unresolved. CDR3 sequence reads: CASSQGRLNTEAFF. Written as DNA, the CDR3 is TGTGCCAGCAGCCAAGGACGACTGAACACTGAAGCTTTCTTT.